Below, one T cell receptor beta chain is given with its context. Its antigen is undetermined. Donors included only healthy HIV-negative adults lacking recent acute infections or vaccinations. This sample is drawn from a study of shared clonotypes between healthy human individuals. Only in-frame clones appear in the TCRdb table, and some are missing; sequencing was by immunoSEQ multiplex PCR. The sample consists of more than 450,000 clones, more than 65% of them appearing once. Study observations and caveats: Few donors restricted represented genetic and exposure-history diversity. Clonotype sharing among the donors was expected to vary with sequencing depth.

V lost 7 bases and J 6 bases, leaving 14 bases between the germline ends. This CDR3 has 13 residues. CDR1 SGHRS and CDR2 YFSETQ come from the germline V gene. The chain joins TRBV5-1 to TRBJ2-1, with D maybe TRBD1 (6 bases). Sequencing used PBMCs. The clonotype originates from a woman aged 35 to 49 in good health. Some clones in this sample may be carry-over from other donors' samples. The CDR3: CASAVIGGNEQFF. For the CDR3, the DNA is TGCGCCAGCGCCGTTATAGGGGGCAATGAGCAGTTCTTC.